This T cell receptor (beta chain) was documented in a study of T cell changes during pregnancy in multiple sclerosis. The CDR3 loop spans 15 amino acids. CDR1 is SGHKS, CDR2 YYEKEE, per germline (reference sequence). V was clipped by 0 bases and J by 4 bases, with 13 bases between them. The assay was immunoSEQ multiplex PCR, and TCRdb's table has in-frame clones only and misses some. The sample includes around 62,000 clones, 90% seen only once; the top ten take about 2.1%. This sequence was found in a female donor in good health, enrolled as a control in a pregnancy study. The J gene is TRBJ1-1, the V gene TRBV5-5; no definite D call. Here the sequenced sample was peripheral blood, taken in the second trimester of pregnancy. The CDR3 region is CASSLGARSGTEAFF. CDR3 coding DNA: TGTGCCAGCAGCTTGGGTGCCAGGAGCGGCACTGAAGCTTTCTTT.